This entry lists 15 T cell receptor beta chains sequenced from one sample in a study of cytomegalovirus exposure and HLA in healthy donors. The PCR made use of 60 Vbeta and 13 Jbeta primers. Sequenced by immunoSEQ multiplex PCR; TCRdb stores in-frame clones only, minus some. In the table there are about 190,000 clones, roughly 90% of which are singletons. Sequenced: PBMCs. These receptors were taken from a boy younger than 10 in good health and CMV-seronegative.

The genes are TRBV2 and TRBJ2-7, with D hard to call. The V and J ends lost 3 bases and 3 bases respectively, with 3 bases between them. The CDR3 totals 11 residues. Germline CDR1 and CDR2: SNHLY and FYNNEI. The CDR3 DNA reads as TGTGCCAGCAGTGATTACTACGAGCAGTACTTC. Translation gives CASSDYYEQYF. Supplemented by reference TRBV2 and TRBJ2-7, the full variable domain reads EPEVTQTPSHQVTQMGQEVILRCVPISNHLYFYWYRQILGQKVEFLVSFYNNEISEKSEIFDDQFSVERPDGSNFTLKIRSTKLEDSAMYFCASSDYYEQYFGPGTRLTVT.

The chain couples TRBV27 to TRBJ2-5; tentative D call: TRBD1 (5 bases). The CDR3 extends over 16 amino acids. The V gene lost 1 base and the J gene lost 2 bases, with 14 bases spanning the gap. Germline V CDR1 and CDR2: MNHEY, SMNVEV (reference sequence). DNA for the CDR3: TGTGCCAGCAGTTTATTCACAGGACGTCGACAAGAGACCCAGTACTTC. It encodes CASSLFTGRRQETQYF.

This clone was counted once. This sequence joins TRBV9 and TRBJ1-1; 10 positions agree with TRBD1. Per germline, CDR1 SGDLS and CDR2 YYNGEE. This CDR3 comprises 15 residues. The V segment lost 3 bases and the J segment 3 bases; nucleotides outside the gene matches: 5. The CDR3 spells CASSAKGQGYTEAFF. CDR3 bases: TGTGCCAGCAGCGCGAAGGGACAGGGGTACACTGAAGCTTTCTTT.

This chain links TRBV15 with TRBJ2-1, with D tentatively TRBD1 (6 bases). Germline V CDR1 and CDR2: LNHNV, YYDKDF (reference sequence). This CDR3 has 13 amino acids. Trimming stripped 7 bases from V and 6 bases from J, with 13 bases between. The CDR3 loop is CATISGVSNEQFF. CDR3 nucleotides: TGTGCCACCATCTCAGGGGTGAGCAATGAGCAGTTCTTC.

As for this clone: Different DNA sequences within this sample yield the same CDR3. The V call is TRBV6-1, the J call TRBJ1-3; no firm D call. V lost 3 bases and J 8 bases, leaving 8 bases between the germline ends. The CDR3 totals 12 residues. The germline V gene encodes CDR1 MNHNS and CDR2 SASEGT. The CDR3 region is CASSENSDTIYF. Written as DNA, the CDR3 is TGTGCCAGCAGTGAGAACTCGGACACCATATATTTT.

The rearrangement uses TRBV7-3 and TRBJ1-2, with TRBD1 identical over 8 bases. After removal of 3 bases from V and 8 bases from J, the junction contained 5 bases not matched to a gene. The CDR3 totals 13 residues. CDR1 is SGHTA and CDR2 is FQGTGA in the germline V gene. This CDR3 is CASSLQGAKGYTF. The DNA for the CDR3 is TGTGCCAGCAGCTTGCAGGGGGCGAAGGGCTACACCTTC.

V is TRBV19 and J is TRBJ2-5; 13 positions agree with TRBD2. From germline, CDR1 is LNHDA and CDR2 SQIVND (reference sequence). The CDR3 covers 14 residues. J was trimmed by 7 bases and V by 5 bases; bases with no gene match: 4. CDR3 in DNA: TGTGCCAGTAGTCCCAGGACTAGCGGGGGGACCCAGTACTTC. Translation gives CASSPRTSGGTQYF.

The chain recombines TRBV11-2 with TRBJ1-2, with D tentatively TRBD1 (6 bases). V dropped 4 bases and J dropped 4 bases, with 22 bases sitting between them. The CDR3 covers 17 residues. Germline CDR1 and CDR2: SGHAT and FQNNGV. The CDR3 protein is CASSSVRRTASSYGYTF. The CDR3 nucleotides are TGTGCCAGCAGCTCCGTCCGCAGGACAGCAAGCTCCTATGGCTACACCTTC. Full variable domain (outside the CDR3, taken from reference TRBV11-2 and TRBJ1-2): EAGVAQSPRYKIIEKRQSVAFWCNPISGHATLYWYQQILGQGPKLLIQFQNNGVVDDSQLPKDRFSAERLKGVDSTLKIQPAKLEDSAVYLCASSSVRRTASSYGYTFGSGTRLTVV.

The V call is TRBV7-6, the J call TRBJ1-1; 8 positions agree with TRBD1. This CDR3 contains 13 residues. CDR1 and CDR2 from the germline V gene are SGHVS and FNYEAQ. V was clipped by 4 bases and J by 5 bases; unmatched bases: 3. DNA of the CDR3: TGTGCCAGCAGCTACAGGGGGGGTACTGAAGCTTTCTTT. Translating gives CASSYRGGTEAFF.

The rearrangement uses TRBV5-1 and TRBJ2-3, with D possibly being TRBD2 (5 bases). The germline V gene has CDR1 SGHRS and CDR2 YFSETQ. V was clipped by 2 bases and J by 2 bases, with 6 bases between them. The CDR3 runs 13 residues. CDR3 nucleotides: TGCGCCAGCAGCTTCGACTACACAGATACGCAGTATTTT. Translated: CASSFDYTDTQYF.

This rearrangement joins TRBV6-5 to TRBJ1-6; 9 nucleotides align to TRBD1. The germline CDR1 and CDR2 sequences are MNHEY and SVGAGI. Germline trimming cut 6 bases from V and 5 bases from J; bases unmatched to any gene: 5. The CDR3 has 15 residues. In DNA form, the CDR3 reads TGTGCCAGCAGCTCCTGGACAGGGGATAATTCACCCCTCCACTTT. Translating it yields CASSSWTGDNSPLHF.

The CDR3 region has the DNA TGTGCCAGCAGCTCCATACTAGCGGGGGACTACAATGAGCAGTTCTTC. It yields the protein CASSSILAGDYNEQFF. The rearrangement links TRBV13 to TRBJ2-1; 11 positions match TRBD2. V dropped 4 bases and J dropped 3; count of bases not matched to a gene: 5. The germline gives CDR1 PRHDT, CDR2 FYEKMQ (reference sequence). The CDR3 spans 16 residues.

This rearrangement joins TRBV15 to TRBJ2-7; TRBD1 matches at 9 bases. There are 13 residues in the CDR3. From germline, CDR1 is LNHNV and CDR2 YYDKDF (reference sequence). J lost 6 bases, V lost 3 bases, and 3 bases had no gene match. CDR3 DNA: TGTGCCACCAGCAGGGACAGGGGACGCGAGCAGTACTTC. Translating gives CATSRDRGREQYF.

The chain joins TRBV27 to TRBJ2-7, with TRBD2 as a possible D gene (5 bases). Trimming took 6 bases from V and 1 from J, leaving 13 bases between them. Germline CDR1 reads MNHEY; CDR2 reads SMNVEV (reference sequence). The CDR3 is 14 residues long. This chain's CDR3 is CASRPSGASYEQYF. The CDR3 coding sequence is TGTGCCAGCAGACCAAGCGGAGCTTCCTACGAGCAGTACTTC.

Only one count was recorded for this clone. CDR3 bases: TGTGCCAGCAGTTTAAGACAGGCGAACGAAGTTAGACCTGGGTCCAAAAACATTCAGTACTTC. Protein product: CASSLRQANEVRPGSKNIQYF. The V gene is TRBV27, the J gene TRBJ2-4, with a tentative D call TRBD1 (6 bases). Between the trimmed V and J ends, which lost 2 bases and 2 bases, there was a span of 28 bases. In germline, CDR1 is MNHEY, CDR2 SMNVEV (reference sequence). The CDR3 loop spans 21 amino acids.